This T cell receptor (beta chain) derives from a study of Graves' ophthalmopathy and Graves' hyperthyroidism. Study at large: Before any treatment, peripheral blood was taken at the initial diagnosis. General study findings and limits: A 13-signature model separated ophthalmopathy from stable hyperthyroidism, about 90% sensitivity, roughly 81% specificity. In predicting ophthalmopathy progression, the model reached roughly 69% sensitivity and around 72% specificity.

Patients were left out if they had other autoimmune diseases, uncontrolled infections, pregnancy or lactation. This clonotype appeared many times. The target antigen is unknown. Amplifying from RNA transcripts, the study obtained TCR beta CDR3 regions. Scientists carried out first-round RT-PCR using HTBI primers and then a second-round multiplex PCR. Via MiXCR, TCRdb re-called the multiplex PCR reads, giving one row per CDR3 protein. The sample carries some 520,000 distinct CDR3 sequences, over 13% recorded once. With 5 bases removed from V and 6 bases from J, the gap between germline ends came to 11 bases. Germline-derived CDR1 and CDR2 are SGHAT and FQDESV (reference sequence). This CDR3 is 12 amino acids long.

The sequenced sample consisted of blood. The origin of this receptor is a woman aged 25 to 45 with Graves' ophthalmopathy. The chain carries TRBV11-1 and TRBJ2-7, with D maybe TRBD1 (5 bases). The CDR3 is CASSTRVTEQYF. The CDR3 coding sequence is TGTGCCAGCAGCACCAGGGTGACCGAGCAGTACTTC. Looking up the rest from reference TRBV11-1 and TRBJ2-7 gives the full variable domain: EAEVAQSPRYKITEKSQAVAFWCDPISGHATLYWYRQILGQGPELLVQFQDESVVDDSQLPKDRFSAERLKGVDSTLKIQPAELGDSAMYLCASSTRVTEQYFGPGTRLTVT.